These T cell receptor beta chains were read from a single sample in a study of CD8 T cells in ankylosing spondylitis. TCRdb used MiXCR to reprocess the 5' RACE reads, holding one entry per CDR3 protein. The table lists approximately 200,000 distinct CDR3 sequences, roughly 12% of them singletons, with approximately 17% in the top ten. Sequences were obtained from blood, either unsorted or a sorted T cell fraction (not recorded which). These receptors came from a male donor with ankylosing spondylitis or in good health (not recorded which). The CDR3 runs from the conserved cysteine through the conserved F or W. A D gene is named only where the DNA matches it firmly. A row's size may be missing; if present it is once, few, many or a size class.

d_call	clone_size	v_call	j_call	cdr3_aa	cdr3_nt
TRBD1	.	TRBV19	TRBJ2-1	CATTPGQGTNEQFF	TGTGCCACCACCCCGGGACAGGGGACCAATGAGCAGTTCTTC
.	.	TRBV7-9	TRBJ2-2	CASSSGFDGELFF	TGTGCCAGCAGTTCGGGGTTCGACGGGGAGCTGTTTTTT
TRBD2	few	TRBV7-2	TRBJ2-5	CASRPLAGGPSETQYF	TGTGCCAGCAGACCTCTAGCGGGAGGGCCCTCGGAGACCCAGTACTTC
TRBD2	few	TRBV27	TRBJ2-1	CASSQGAGAYNEQFF	TGTGCCAGCAGTCAAGGAGCGGGAGCTTACAATGAGCAGTTCTTC
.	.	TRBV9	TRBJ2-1	CASSERQGTLYNEQFF	TGTGCCAGCAGCGAACGGCAGGGGACCCTCTACAATGAGCAGTTCTTC
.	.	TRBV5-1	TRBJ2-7	CASNDGPGALVYEQYF	TGCGCCAGCAACGACGGACCAGGGGCCCTAGTATACGAGCAGTACTTC
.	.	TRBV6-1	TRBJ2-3	CASSTNRFTDTQYF	TGTGCCAGCAGTACCAACAGGTTCACAGATACGCAGTATTTT
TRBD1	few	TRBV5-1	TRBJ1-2	CASSPGTGGDYGYTF	TGCGCCAGCAGCCCCGGGACAGGGGGGGACTATGGCTACACCTTC
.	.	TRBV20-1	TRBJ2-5	CSARRLERQETQYF	TGCAGTGCTAGAAGGCTAGAACGACAAGAGACCCAGTACTTC
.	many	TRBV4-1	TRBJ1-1	CASSQTGQFEAFF	TGCGCCAGCAGCCAAACTGGACAGTTTGAAGCTTTCTTT
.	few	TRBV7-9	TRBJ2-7	CASSLLAAYEQYF	TGTGCCAGCAGCTTATTAGCGGCTTACGAGCAGTACTTC
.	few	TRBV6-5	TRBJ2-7	CASSYSELAYEQYF	TGTGCCAGCAGTTACTCAGAACTAGCCTACGAGCAGTACTTC
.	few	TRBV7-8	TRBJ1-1	CASTQGQMNTEAFF	TGTGCCAGCACCCAAGGGCAGATGAACACTGAAGCTTTCTTT
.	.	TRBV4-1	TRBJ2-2	CAVSESPNTGELFF	TGCGCCGTCTCAGAGAGCCCGAACACCGGGGAGCTGTTTTTT
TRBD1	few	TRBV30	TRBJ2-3	CAWSRGQGSDTQYF	TGTGCCTGGAGTAGGGGACAGGGGTCAGATACGCAGTATTTT
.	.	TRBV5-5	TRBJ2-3	CASRATGASTDTQYF	TGTGCCAGCAGGGCAACGGGAGCTAGCACAGATACGCAGTATTTT
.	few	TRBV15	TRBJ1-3	CATSRDHSGAAGNTIYF	TGTGCCACCAGCAGAGATCATAGCGGGGCCGCGGGAAACACCATATATTTT
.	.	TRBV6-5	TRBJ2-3	CASSYLDSSDTQYF	TGTGCCAGCAGTTACCTGGACTCTTCTGATACGCAGTATTTT